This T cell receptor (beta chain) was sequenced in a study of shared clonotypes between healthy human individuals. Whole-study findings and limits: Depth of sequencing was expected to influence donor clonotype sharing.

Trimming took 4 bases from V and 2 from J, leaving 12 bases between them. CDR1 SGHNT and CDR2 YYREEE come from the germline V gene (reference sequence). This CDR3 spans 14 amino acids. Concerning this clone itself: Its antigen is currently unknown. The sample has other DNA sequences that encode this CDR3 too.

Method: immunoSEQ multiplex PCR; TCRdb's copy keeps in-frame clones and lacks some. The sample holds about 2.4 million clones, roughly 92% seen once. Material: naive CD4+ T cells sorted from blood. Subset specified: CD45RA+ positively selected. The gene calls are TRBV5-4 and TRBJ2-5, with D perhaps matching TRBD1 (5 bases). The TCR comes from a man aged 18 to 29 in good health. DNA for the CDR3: TGTGCCAGCAGCCCAGGGCTCTCTCAAGAGACCCAGTACTTC. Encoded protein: CASSPGLSQETQYF.